This T cell receptor (beta chain) is drawn from a study of early T cells in non-severe SARS-CoV-2 infection. About the research overall: Chains were unpaired, as sequencing was done on bulk RNA from unsorted whole blood.

Researchers tagged individual cDNA molecules with unique molecular identifiers. MiXCR, run by TCRdb on the 5' RACE reads, gives a single entry per CDR3 protein. The sample consists of tens of thousands of distinct CDR3 sequences, 9% to 9.5% of them appearing once. With regard to this clonotype: Its antigen is not known.

Per germline, CDR1 MNHEY and CDR2 SVGEGT. Trimming removed 8 bases from V and 7 bases from J, with 12 bases in between. The CDR3 is 13 amino acids. Study-wide results and limits: Anti-spike CD8 responses were favored in VDJdb matching, and private and CD4 specificities were missed.

This sequence joins TRBV6-2 or TRBV6-3 and TRBJ1-6; the D is unclear. This clonotype was obtained from an adult who was a healthcare worker with PCR-confirmed SARS-CoV-2 infection or an uninfected control (not recorded which). Sequenced sample: whole blood. CDR3 loop: CASVDGGNSPLHF. CDR3 nucleotide sequence: TGTGCCAGCGTTGACGGAGGGAATTCACCCCTCCACTTT.